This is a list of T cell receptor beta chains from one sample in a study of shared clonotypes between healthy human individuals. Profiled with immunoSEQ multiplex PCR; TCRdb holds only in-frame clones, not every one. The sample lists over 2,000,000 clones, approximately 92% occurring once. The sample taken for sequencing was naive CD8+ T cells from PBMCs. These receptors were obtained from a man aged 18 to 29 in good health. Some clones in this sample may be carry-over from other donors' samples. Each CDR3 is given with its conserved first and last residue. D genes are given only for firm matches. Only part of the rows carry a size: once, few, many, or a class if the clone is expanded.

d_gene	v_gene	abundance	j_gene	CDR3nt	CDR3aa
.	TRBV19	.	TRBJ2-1	TGTGCCAGTAGTACCCGGGACCACAAGATTGACAATGAGCAGTTCTTC	CASSTRDHKIDNEQFF
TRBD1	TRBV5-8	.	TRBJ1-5	TGTGCCAGCAGCCCCTGGGACAGGAACAATCAGCCCCAGCATTTT	CASSPWDRNNQPQHF
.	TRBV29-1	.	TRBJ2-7	TGCAGCGTTTGGAGCTCCTACGAGCAGTACTTC	CSVWSSYEQYF
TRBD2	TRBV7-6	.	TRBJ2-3	TGTGCCAGCAGTCGCCTAGCGGTTAGCACAGATACGCAGTATTTT	CASSRLAVSTDTQYF
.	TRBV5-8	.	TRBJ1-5	TGTGCCAGCAGCCGTTATGACAGTCTCAATCAGCCCCAGCATTTT	CASSRYDSLNQPQHF
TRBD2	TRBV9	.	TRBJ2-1	TGTGCCAGCAGTCCTGGGACTAGCGAAATTTTCGATGAGCAGTTCTTC	CASSPGTSEIFDEQFF
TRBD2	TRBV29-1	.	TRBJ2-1	TGCAGCGCCGGAGGAGCGGGAGGGTCATACAATGAGCAGTTCTTC	CSAGGAGGSYNEQFF
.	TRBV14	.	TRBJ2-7	TGTGCCAGCAGTCACCCCCCGGACGGACGGCGTTACGAGCAGTACTTC	CASSHPPDGRRYEQYF
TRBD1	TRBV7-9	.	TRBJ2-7	TGTGCCAGCAGCGGTACCACAGGGGGTCTTCTTAGGAGCTCCTACGAGCAGTACTTC	CASSGTTGGLLRSSYEQYF
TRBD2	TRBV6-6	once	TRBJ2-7	TGTGCCAGCAGCCCGGGACTAGGGTACTACGAGCAGTACTTC	CASSPGLGYYEQYF
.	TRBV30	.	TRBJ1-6	TGTGCCTGGAGTTGGGGTCGGCACTCACCCCTCCACTTT	CAWSWGRHSPLHF
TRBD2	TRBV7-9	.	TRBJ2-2	TGTGCCAGCATCGAGTCAGGGCTAGCGGGAGAGAACGGGGAGCTGTTTTTT	CASIESGLAGENGELFF
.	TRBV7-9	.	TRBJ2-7	TGTGCCAGCAGCTTAGAGAGGCGGGAGCAGTACTTC	CASSLERREQYF
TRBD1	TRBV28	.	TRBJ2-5	TGTGCCAGCAGCGGACAGGGAAACCAAGAGACCCAGTACTTC	CASSGQGNQETQYF
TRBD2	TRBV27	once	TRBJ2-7	TGTGCCAGCAGCCGTATCATGGCGGGAGGGCCCGAGGGCGAGCAGTACTTC	CASSRIMAGGPEGEQYF
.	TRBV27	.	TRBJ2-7	TGTGCCAGCAGTTTAGGTTCCACCTACGAGCAGTACTTC	CASSLGSTYEQYF
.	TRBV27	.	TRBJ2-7	TGTGCCAGCAGTTATCAAGGGCCCCAATACGAGCAGTACTTC	CASSYQGPQYEQYF
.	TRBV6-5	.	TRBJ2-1	TGTGCCAGCAGTTACTCGCGGCCTAACTACAATGAGCAGTTCTTC	CASSYSRPNYNEQFF
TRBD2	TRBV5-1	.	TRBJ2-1	TGCGCCAGCAGCTTGAGGTTGGGGGAGGGCTCCTACAATGAGCAGTTCTTC	CASSLRLGEGSYNEQFF
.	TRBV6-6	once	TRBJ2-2	TGTGCCAGCAATCACGGGACGTCGGAGCTGTTTTTT	CASNHGTSELFF
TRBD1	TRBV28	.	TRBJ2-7	TGTGCCAGCAGTCCGACAGGGGGATCCTACGAGCAGTACTTC	CASSPTGGSYEQYF
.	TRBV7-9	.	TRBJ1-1	TGTGCCAGCAGCCCCCTGGGGGGGGCGAACACTGAAGCTTTCTTT	CASSPLGGANTEAFF
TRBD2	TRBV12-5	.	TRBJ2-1	TGTGCTAGTGGTTCCCTCCAGGTAGCGGGAGACAATGAGCAGTTCTTC	CASGSLQVAGDNEQFF
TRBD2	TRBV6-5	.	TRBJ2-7	TGTGCCAGCAGTACTGGACTAGCGGCCTACGAGCAGTACTTC	CASSTGLAAYEQYF
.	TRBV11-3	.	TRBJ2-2	TGTGCCAGCAGCACCCGGGACCCGGCGGACACCGGGGAGCTGTTTTTT	CASSTRDPADTGELFF
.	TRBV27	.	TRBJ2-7	TGTGCCAGCAGTTTACTGGCAGGGACGGGGGAGCAGTACTTC	CASSLLAGTGEQYF
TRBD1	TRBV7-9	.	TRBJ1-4	TGTGCCAGCAGCTCCCGGACAGGGGGCAACGAAAAACTGTTTTTT	CASSSRTGGNEKLFF